Listed here are 21 T cell receptor beta chains from one sample, sequenced in a study of cytomegalovirus exposure and HLA in healthy donors. Clones were read by immunoSEQ multiplex PCR, and TCRdb kept only the in-frame ones, dropping some. The repertoire includes 150,000 to 200,000 clones, more than 75% of them detected once, and about 2.5% sits in the top ten. Material for sequencing was PBMCs. These receptors all stem from a man younger than 35 in good health and CMV-seropositive.

The V gene is TRBV27, the J gene TRBJ2-7, with TRBD2 identical over 13 bases. Per the germline V gene, CDR1 is MNHEY and CDR2 is SMNVEV (reference sequence). After removal of 2 bases from V and 3 bases from J, the junction contained 4 bases not matched to a gene. CDR3 length: 16 amino acids. CDR3 amino acids: CASSLGTSGTFYEQYF. The CDR3 DNA follows: TGTGCCAGCAGTTTAGGGACTAGCGGGACTTTCTACGAGCAGTACTTC.

This chain joins TRBV7-2 and TRBJ1-1; a possible D gene is TRBD1 (6 bases). The CDR3 loop spans 13 amino acids. Trimming left V 7 bases short and J 2 bases short, with 11 bases between. CDR1 is SGHTA, CDR2 FQGNSA, per germline. The CDR3: CASTWTANTEAFF. The CDR3 bases are TGTGCCAGCACGTGGACAGCAAACACTGAAGCTTTCTTT.

The rearrangement links TRBV6-4 to TRBJ2-3; D remains unclear. Germline loops: CDR1 MRHNA, CDR2 SNTAGT. V lost 6 bases and J 1 base, leaving 20 bases between the germline ends. The CDR3 covers 17 residues. CDR3 in amino acids: CASRLTAPPKGTDTQYF. The CDR3 bases are TGTGCCAGCAGACTCACCGCACCGCCAAAAGGCACAGATACGCAGTATTTT.

The rearrangement links TRBV15 to TRBJ2-2, with 9 bases that match TRBD1. V lost 2 bases, J lost 7 bases, and 14 bases stayed unmatched. The CDR3 extends over 18 amino acids. Germline lookup yields CDR1 LNHNV and CDR2 YYDKDF (reference sequence). CDR3 sequence (DNA): TGTGCCACCAGCAGATCTTCCGGGACAGGGAGATTAGTCGGGGAGCTGTTTTTT. Its translation is CATSRSSGTGRLVGELFF.

This chain connects TRBV10-3 to TRBJ1-5; D unresolved. Germline assignment: CDR1 ENHRY and CDR2 SYGVKD. With 6 bases removed from V and 7 bases from J, the gap between germline ends came to 13 bases. This CDR3 contains 13 residues. In nucleotides, the CDR3 is TGTGCCATCAGCGCCCAAGAGCGACAGCCCCAGCATTTT. Amino acids: CAISAQERQPQHF.

This chain joins TRBV10-2 and TRBJ2-5, with TRBD2 identical over 13 bases. V shed 6 bases, J shed 0 bases, and the junction held 10 bases outside the gene matches. CDR1 WSHSY and CDR2 SAAADI come from the germline V gene. This CDR3 has 18 amino acids. The CDR3 spells CASRGTSGEPRNQETQYF. The CDR3, as DNA: TGCGCCAGCAGGGGGACTAGCGGGGAGCCCAGAAACCAAGAGACCCAGTACTTC.

The rearrangement uses TRBV6-1 and TRBJ2-7; TRBD2 agrees at 7 bases. V dropped 1 base and J dropped 2; count of bases not matched to a gene: 11. Germline V gene lookup returns CDR1 MNHNS and CDR2 SASEGT. The CDR3 contains 17 residues. The CDR3: CASSEGVRGKSPYEQYF. The CDR3 region has the DNA TGTGCCAGCAGTGAAGGAGTGCGGGGGAAAAGCCCCTACGAGCAGTACTTC.

The V call is TRBV2, the J call TRBJ2-7, with 9 bases identical to TRBD2. This CDR3 comprises 12 residues. With 8 bases clipped from V and 6 bases from J, the junction kept 5 bases outside the gene matches. Per germline, CDR1 SNHLY and CDR2 FYNNEI. DNA of the CDR3: TGTGCCAGCGTGGCGGGAGGGCCCGAGCAGTACTTC. It encodes CASVAGGPEQYF.

This chain joins TRBV7-3 and TRBJ2-7; 8 bases align to TRBD1. CDR1 is SGHTA and CDR2 is FQGTGA in the germline V gene. The junction had 3 bases not matched to a gene; V was cut back by 5 bases and J by 9 bases. The CDR3 has 11 amino acids. The CDR3 nucleotides read TGTGCCAGCAGCCCCCAGGGGGCGCAGTACTTC. Its protein is CASSPQGAQYF.

The CDR3 spells CASSEPPYNEQFF. The CDR3 region has the DNA TGTGCCAGCAGTGAACCCCCGTACAATGAGCAGTTCTTC. V gene TRBV2 combines with J gene TRBJ2-1; D is unclear. The CDR3 sequence is 13 residues long. Germline V lookup: CDR1 SNHLY, CDR2 FYNNEI. V lost 2 bases, J lost 4 bases, and 6 bases lay in between.

This chain uses TRBV9 with TRBJ2-7, with TRBD1 matching 8 bases. The CDR3 length is 14 residues. V was clipped by 3 bases and J by 2 bases; unmatched bases: 4. In germline, CDR1 is SGDLS, CDR2 YYNGEE. CDR3 protein: CASSGNRGTYEQYF. For the CDR3, the DNA is TGTGCCAGCAGCGGAAACAGGGGGACCTACGAGCAGTACTTC.

V and J are TRBV5-6 and TRBJ2-3, with D possibly TRBD2 on 6 matching bases. Germline loops: CDR1 SGHDT, CDR2 YYEEEE. The V end was cut by 2 bases, the J end by 13 bases, with 17 bases between. The length of the CDR3 is 13 residues. CDR3 region: CASSFGSGRRKYF. The CDR3 nucleotides read TGTGCCAGCAGCTTTGGGTCAGGGAGGAGGAAGTATTTT.

The chain couples TRBV6-1 to TRBJ1-4; D ambiguous. The CDR3 loop spans 13 amino acids. CDR1 MNHNS and CDR2 SASEGT come from the germline V gene. V was cut by 6 bases and J by 7 bases, with 12 bases left in between. Written as DNA, the CDR3 is TGTGCCAGCAGACAGCCCAGCAGTGAAAAACTGTTTTTT. It translates to CASRQPSSEKLFF.

The rearrangement links TRBV6-1 to TRBJ2-3; unclear D gene. CDR1 is MNHNS and CDR2 is SASEGT in the germline V gene. The CDR3 has 12 amino acids. Trimming pared 9 bases from V and 2 bases from J, leaving 9 bases between. CDR3 in amino acids: CASARYTDTQYF. The CDR3 bases are TGTGCCAGTGCTCGCTACACAGATACGCAGTATTTT.

The rearrangement joins TRBV27 to TRBJ2-7; 7 bases fit TRBD1. This CDR3 contains 18 residues. Germline values: CDR1 MNHEY, CDR2 SMNVEV (reference sequence). V shed 1 base, J shed 7 bases, and the junction held 19 bases outside the gene matches. CDR3 nucleotide sequence: TGTGCCAGCAGTTTATACGCCCCAATACGACAGGGCCCTTGGGAGCAGTACTTC. It encodes CASSLYAPIRQGPWEQYF.

The V gene is TRBV19, the J gene TRBJ2-1, with 11 bases aligning to TRBD2. Germline lookup yields CDR1 LNHDA and CDR2 SQIVND (reference sequence). This CDR3 has 14 amino acids. With 9 bases clipped from V and 4 bases from J, the junction kept 5 bases outside the gene matches. In DNA form, the CDR3 reads TGTGCCAGCGAGACTAGCGGGGATTACAATGAGCAGTTCTTC. This translates into CASETSGDYNEQFF.

A word on this clone: This CDR3 is also generated by other DNA sequences in the sample. V gene TRBV28 combines with J gene TRBJ2-7; TRBD1 is a possible D gene (6 bases). CDR1 and CDR2 from the germline V gene are MDHEN and SYDVKM. The V and J ends lost 6 bases and 3 bases respectively, with 12 bases between them. The CDR3 contains 13 residues. Here the CDR3 DNA reads TGTGCCAGCAGGCCGGGACAAAACTACGAGCAGTACTTC. This sequence encodes CASRPGQNYEQYF.

This clone occurred once. This chain joins TRBV9 and TRBJ1-3, with D tentatively TRBD1 (6 bases). Germline V gene lookup returns CDR1 SGDLS and CDR2 YYNGEE. CDR3 length: 15 amino acids. Trimming removed 2 bases at V and 3 bases at J, with 12 bases between. The CDR3 DNA reads as TGTGCCAGCAGCGTCCAGGGGCTGGGTGGAAACACCATATATTTT. This translates into CASSVQGLGGNTIYF.

CDR3 in amino acids: CSVPPRDSTPYEQYF. In DNA form, the CDR3 reads TGCAGCGTTCCCCCTCGGGACAGCACACCCTACGAGCAGTACTTC. This sequence joins TRBV29-1 and TRBJ2-7, with TRBD1 identical over 7 bases. The CDR3 covers 15 residues. Germline V gives CDR1 SQVTM, CDR2 ANQGSEA. V lost 5 bases to trimming and J lost 2 bases; unmatched junction nucleotides: 12.

The chain combines TRBV4-1 with TRBJ1-2, with 8 positions matching TRBD1. CDR3 size: 16 residues. Per the germline V gene, CDR1 is MGHRA and CDR2 is YSYEKL. The trim removed 0 bases at V and 3 bases at J, leaving 6 bases unmatched. The CDR3 sequence: CASSQDTGGTDYGYTF. CDR3 DNA: TGCGCCAGCAGCCAAGATACAGGGGGAACCGACTATGGCTACACCTTC.

The gene calls are TRBV6-5 and TRBJ2-3, with 13 bases lining up with TRBD2. CDR3 length: 15 amino acids. Trimming at V came to 4 bases and at J to 8 bases, leaving 6 bases not matched to a gene. The germline gives CDR1 MNHEY, CDR2 SVGAGI. CDR3 DNA: TGTGCCAGCAGTTCCTTACTAGCGGGGGGGGGTACGCAGTATTTT. As protein: CASSSLLAGGGTQYF.